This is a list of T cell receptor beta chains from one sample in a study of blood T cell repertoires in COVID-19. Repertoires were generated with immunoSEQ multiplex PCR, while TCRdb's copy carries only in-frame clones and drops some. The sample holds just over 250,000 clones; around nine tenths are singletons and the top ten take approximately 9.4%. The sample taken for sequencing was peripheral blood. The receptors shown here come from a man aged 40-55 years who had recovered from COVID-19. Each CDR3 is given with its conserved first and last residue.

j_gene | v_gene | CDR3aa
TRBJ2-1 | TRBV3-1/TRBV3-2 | CASSQESGSSYNEQFF
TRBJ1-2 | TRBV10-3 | CALYGYTF
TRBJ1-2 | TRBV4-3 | CASSQETGSDYGYTF
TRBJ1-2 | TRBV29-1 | CSVDPSGQAGIYGYTF
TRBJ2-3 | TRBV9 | CASQRGGGLDTQYF
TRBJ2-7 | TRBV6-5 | CASSYLRAREQYF
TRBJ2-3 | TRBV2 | CASQLAGVGDTQYF
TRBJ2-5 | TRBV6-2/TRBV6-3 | CASSPGLAEVTQYF
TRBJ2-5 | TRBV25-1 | CASRRTGETQYF
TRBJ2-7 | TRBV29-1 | CSAAVGQGTYEQYF
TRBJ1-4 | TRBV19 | CASSAVKGQKQEKLFF
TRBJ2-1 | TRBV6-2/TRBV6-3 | CASSQTSGSDEQFF
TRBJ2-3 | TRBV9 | CASSPRGSSTDTQYF
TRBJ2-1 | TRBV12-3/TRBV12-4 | CASSLNRWNEQFF
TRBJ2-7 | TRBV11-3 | CASSVGGGSEYEQYF
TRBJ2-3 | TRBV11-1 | CASSLANSGRGRGTDTQYF
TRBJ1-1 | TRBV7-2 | CASSLGGGIGTEAFF
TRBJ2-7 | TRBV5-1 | CASSTDGLRYEQYF
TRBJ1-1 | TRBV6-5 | CASSYSAVNTEAFF
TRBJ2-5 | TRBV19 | CASSRPGRNKETQYF
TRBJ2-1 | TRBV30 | CAWSHGLGQFF
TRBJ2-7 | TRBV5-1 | CASSNTGDRAYEQYF
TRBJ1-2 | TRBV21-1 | CASSRGDHLWGYTF
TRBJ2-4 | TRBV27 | CASSLGTGAKNIQYF
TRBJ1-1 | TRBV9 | CASSAGVRYTEAFF
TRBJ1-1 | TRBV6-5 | CASSTVENTEAFF
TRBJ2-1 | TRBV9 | CASSAGTSVVGEQFF
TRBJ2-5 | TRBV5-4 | CASSLVTSQETQYF
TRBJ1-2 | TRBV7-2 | CASSRTGFYGYTF
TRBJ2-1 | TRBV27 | CASSPVLVRNDEQFF
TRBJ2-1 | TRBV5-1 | CASSLALIPGQGFNEQFF
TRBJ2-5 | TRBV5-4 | CASSSPGGMQETQYF